This T cell receptor (beta chain) originates from a study of response to subunit inactivated influenza vaccine (dated by TCRdb to 2016 to 2018). In terms of the full investigation: To follow how T cells responded to a trivalent subunit inactivated influenza vaccine, the researchers relied on deep quantitative profiling of the T cell receptor repertoire. Points the paper makes about the study in general: According to the authors, only a limited number of new T cells may be recruited by each seasonal influenza vaccination.

The CDR3 spans 14 residues, from the cysteine through the phenylalanine. The kept DNA is CDR3 alone, 42 bases in frame from the first base. According to the germline V gene, CDR1 reads SGHTA and CDR2 reads FQGNSA. Preparation of the library involved RT-PCR. Sequencer: Illumina HiSeq 2500. TCRdb trimmed the raw reads at Q25, called clones with MiXCR and kept productive beta chains. Each record represents a unique CDR3 protein, reported with the most common genes and DNA among its rows. Here the sample has hundreds of thousands of distinct CDR3 sequences; approximately 13% occur a single time. Around 7.3% of the sample is held by the ten biggest clonotypes. About this clonotype itself: Its antigen is unknown. Germline is not matched at one junction end, which may reflect a read error.

The rearranged chain carries TRBV7-2 and TRBJ2-3; possibly the D gene is TRBD2, per 6 matching bases. This specimen consisted of PBMCs from blood, obtained around 15 days before vaccination. The clonotype was recovered from a man in his fifties or sixties who received an inactivated influenza vaccine. Donor details come from another sample of the same person, matched by shared clones. The DNA is TGTGCCAGCACCTCGCGGGGCTACACAGATACGCAGTTTTTT. This yields the protein CASTSRGYTDTQFF. Where the CDR3 stops, the reference TRBV7-2 and TRBJ2-3 genes take over; the full variable domain is GAGVSQSPSNKVTEKGKDVELRCDPISGHTALYWYRQSLGQGLEFLIYFQGNSAPDKSGLPSDRFSAERTGGSVSTLTIQRTQQEDSAVYLCASTSRGYTDTQFFGPGTRLTVL.